A single sample is the source of the 28 T cell receptor beta chains below, sequenced in a study of blood T cell repertoires in COVID-19. Libraries were prepared by immunoSEQ multiplex PCR; TCRdb keeps only in-frame clonotypes and omits some of them. This table has about 13,000 clones, approximately 91% appearing once. The sequenced sample was peripheral blood. These receptor sequences come from a human donor in a cohort sampled during active COVID-19.

This rearrangement joins TRBV10-2 to TRBJ2-1; the match to TRBD2 covers 12 bases. V trimming: 6 bases; J trimming: 1 base; junction bases outside the gene matches: 7. The germline gives CDR1 WSHSY, CDR2 SAAADI. This CDR3 region has 17 residues. The CDR3 region has the DNA TGCGCCAGCAGCCGAACTAGCGGGGGGATTTCCTACAATGAGCAGTTCTTC. Its protein product is CASSRTSGGISYNEQFF.

In this sample, this clone turned up a few times. The rearrangement uses TRBV7-8 and TRBJ2-5, with 7 bases that match TRBD1. Per germline, CDR1 SGHVS and CDR2 FQNEAQ. J lost 0 bases, V lost 2 bases, and 3 bases had no gene match. This CDR3 region has 15 residues. CDR3 bases: TGTGCCAGCAGCTTAAAGACAGGGTACCAAGAGACCCAGTACTTC. It specifies CASSLKTGYQETQYF.

The rearrangement joins TRBV28 to TRBJ2-7, with 7 bases aligning to TRBD2. The CDR3 is made up of 16 amino acids. Germline CDR1 reads MDHEN; CDR2 reads SYDVKM. Germline trimming cut 2 bases from V and 2 bases from J; bases unmatched to any gene: 9. The CDR3, as DNA: TGTGCCAGCAGTTTAGCCGGGGCTAGCGGCACCTACGAGCAGTACTTC. Protein product: CASSLAGASGTYEQYF.

The chain recombines TRBV27 with TRBJ1-3, with TRBD1 as a possible D gene (6 bases). CDR3 length: 14 amino acids. V dropped 5 bases and J dropped 4 bases, with 12 bases sitting between them. Germline CDR1 is MNHEY and CDR2 is SMNVEV (reference sequence). CDR3 protein: CASSPDRFGNTIYF. As DNA, the CDR3 is TGTGCCAGCAGTCCCGACAGGTTCGGAAACACCATATATTTT.

This clone is a singleton in its sample. The genes are TRBV11-2 and TRBJ1-4; 9 bases align to TRBD1. Germline CDR1 reads SGHAT; CDR2 reads FQNNGV. V shed 4 bases and J 14 bases; nucleotides not matched to a gene: 8. The CDR3 extends over 13 amino acids. CDR3 region: CASSSDRGGILFF. The CDR3 DNA reads TGTGCCAGCAGCTCTGACAGGGGGGGGATTCTGTTTTTT.

The chain carries TRBV14 and TRBJ2-3; TRBD2 matches at 8 bases. The CDR3 has 15 amino acids. Germline V gives CDR1 SGHDN, CDR2 FVKESK. Trimming cost V 2 bases and J 2 bases; bases outside gene matches: 3. CDR3 coding DNA: TGTGCCAGCAGCCAACAACTAGCGGCCACAGATACGCAGTATTTT. This translates into CASSQQLAATDTQYF. The full variable domain, with the rest looked up from reference TRBV14 and TRBJ2-3, is EAGVTQFPSHSVIEKGQTVTLRCDPISGHDNLYWYRRVMGKEIKFLLHFVKESKQDESGMPNNRFLAERTGGTYSTLKVQPAELEDSGVYFCASSQQLAATDTQYFGPGTRLTVL.

The chain employs TRBV6-2 or TRBV6-3 and TRBJ1-6; 9 bases agree with TRBD1. Losses at the gene ends were 4 bases for V and 5 bases for J; bases not matched to a gene: 18. CDR1 MNHEY and CDR2 SVGEGT come from the germline V gene. This CDR3 is 20 amino acids long. The CDR3 bases are TGTGCCAGCAGTTTGCACGGGACAGGGCCGACCCGGAGGCATAATTCACCCCTCCACTTT. The encoded protein is CASSLHGTGPTRRHNSPLHF.

This clone was detected only once. J is TRBJ2-1 and V is TRBV5-4; 10 bases are a match to TRBD1. CDR3 size: 16 residues. With V trimmed by 5 bases and J by 10 bases, 15 bases remained unmatched. Germline V CDR1 and CDR2: SGHNT, YYREEE (reference sequence). This chain's CDR3 is CASSPTGGGEAREQFF. CDR3 sequence (DNA): TGTGCCAGCAGTCCGACAGGGGGCGGGGAGGCGAGGGAGCAGTTCTTC. The entire variable domain, with the rest obtained from reference TRBV5-4 and TRBJ2-1, is as follows: ETGVTQSPTHLIKTRGQQVTLRCSSQSGHNTVSWYQQALGQGPQFIFQYYREEENGRGNFPPRFSGLQFPNYSSELNVNALELDDSALYLCASSPTGGGEAREQFFGPGTRLTVL.

The table lists this clone with a count of one. The chain carries TRBV3-1 (or the pseudogene TRBV3-2) and TRBJ2-1; no reliable D call. There are 11 residues in the CDR3. Germline V gene sequence: CDR1 LGHDT, CDR2 YNNKEL (reference sequence). Trimming left V 9 bases short and J 6 bases short, with 9 bases between. CDR3 in DNA: TGTGCCAGTAATAAGCCCAATGAGCAGTTCTTC. It is translated as CASNKPNEQFF.

This rearrangement joins TRBV11-3 to TRBJ1-5; D ambiguous. The CDR3 loop spans 16 amino acids. Germline V gene lookup returns CDR1 SGHNT and CDR2 YENEEA. V lost 2 bases and J 0 bases, leaving 11 bases between the germline ends. CDR3 nucleotide sequence: TGTGCCAGCAGCTTACTACTGGAGTATAGCAATCAGCCCCAGCATTTT. This gives the protein CASSLLLEYSNQPQHF.

V gene TRBV7-2 combines with J gene TRBJ2-6; 8 nucleotides align to TRBD1. This CDR3 contains 18 residues. Germline loops: CDR1 SGHTA, CDR2 FQGNSA. V lost 5 bases and J lost 0; bases outside the gene matches: 9. CDR3 amino acids: CASSPRDRYNSGANVLTF. CDR3 bases: TGTGCCAGCAGCCCCCGGGACAGGTACAACTCTGGGGCCAACGTCCTGACTTTC.

The genes are TRBV10-2 and TRBJ2-2, with D perhaps TRBD2 (6 bases). V was trimmed by 4 bases and J by 6 bases, leaving 9 bases between them. This CDR3 has 13 amino acids. The germline CDR1 and CDR2 sequences are WSHSY and SAAADI. CDR3 sequence (DNA): TGCGCCAGCAGTGCGTCGGGAGCCGGGGAGCTGTTTTTT. It is translated as CASSASGAGELFF.

This clone showed up just a few times. The J gene is TRBJ2-2, the V gene TRBV10-2; D may be TRBD1 (6 bases). Germline values: CDR1 WSHSY, CDR2 SAAADI. The V gene lost 6 bases and the J gene lost 0 bases, with 11 bases spanning the gap. The CDR3 loop spans 15 amino acids. The CDR3 nucleotides are TGCGCCAGCAGAGACGACAGGCCGAACACCGGGGAGCTGTTTTTT. This encodes CASRDDRPNTGELFF.

The chain links TRBV5-8 to TRBJ2-3; D might be TRBD1 (5 bases). The CDR3 length is 14 residues. The germline V gene encodes CDR1 SGHTS and CDR2 YDEGEE. Trimming removed 0 bases at V and 2 bases at J, with 7 bases between. The CDR3, as DNA: TGTGCCAGCAGCTTGGGACAGATCACAGATACGCAGTATTTT. Its translation: CASSLGQITDTQYF.

V is TRBV28 and J is TRBJ2-7; weak D call: TRBD1 (6 bases). Trimming left V 4 bases short and J 0 bases short, with 13 bases between. Germline values: CDR1 MDHEN, CDR2 SYDVKM. CDR3 size: 15 residues. The CDR3 protein is CASSSRGGDSYEQYF. CDR3 DNA: TGTGCCAGCAGTTCCAGGGGTGGGGACTCCTACGAGCAGTACTTC.

The V call is TRBV4-3, the J call TRBJ1-4; 7 bases map to TRBD1. The CDR3 extends over 16 amino acids. V gave up 3 bases and J gave up 7 bases; unmatched junction bases: 11. Germline V gene lookup returns CDR1 LGHNA and CDR2 YSLEER. The CDR3 reads CASSQPTGASGEKLFF. The CDR3 DNA is TGCGCCAGCAGCCAGCCAACAGGGGCATCTGGTGAAAAACTGTTTTTT.

The chain recombines TRBV14 with TRBJ2-7; D may be TRBD2 (5 bases). CDR1 is SGHDN, CDR2 FVKESK, per germline. CDR3 length: 16 amino acids. Trimming pared 4 bases from V and 4 bases from J, leaving 20 bases between. The CDR3 DNA is TGTGCCAGCAGCCCCTCCGGGATACAGAGGCGATACGAGCAGTACTTC. This gives the protein CASSPSGIQRRYEQYF.

The chain links TRBV5-1 to TRBJ2-5; D is perhaps TRBD1 (6 bases). V was cut by 4 bases and J by 2 bases, with 15 bases left in between. The CDR3 is 15 residues long. CDR1 and CDR2 from the germline V gene are SGHRS and YFSETQ. The CDR3 protein is CASSDLQGIQETQYF. The CDR3 nucleotides read TGCGCCAGCAGCGATCTACAGGGTATTCAAGAGACCCAGTACTTC. Combining the CDR3 with reference TRBV5-1 and TRBJ2-5 gives the whole variable domain KAGVTQTPRYLIKTRGQQVTLSCSPISGHRSVSWYQQTPGQGLQFLFEYFSETQRNKGNFPGRFSGRQFSNSRSEMNVSTLELGDSALYLCASSDLQGIQETQYFGPGTRLLVL.

V and J are TRBV11-1 and TRBJ2-7; 11 bases align to TRBD2. J gave up 2 bases and V 5 bases, and 5 bases lay outside the gene matches. There are 15 residues in the CDR3. The germline V gene encodes CDR1 SGHAT and CDR2 FQDESV (reference sequence). The CDR3 region is CASSPGLAVAYEQYF. In nucleotides, the CDR3 is TGTGCCAGCAGCCCGGGACTAGCGGTAGCCTACGAGCAGTACTTC.

The J gene is TRBJ1-2, the V gene TRBV7-9, with a weak D call TRBD1 (5 bases). Germline values: CDR1 SEHNR, CDR2 FQNEAQ (reference sequence). The germline V and J ends were trimmed by 2 bases and 0 bases, with 7 bases remaining between them. CDR3 length: 14 residues. The CDR3 sequence: CASSLLGANYGYTF. The CDR3 bases are TGTGCCAGCAGCTTATTAGGGGCTAACTATGGCTACACCTTC.

The CDR3 region has the DNA TGCAGCGCCGCAACGGACACTGAAGCTTTCTTT. Translated, it gives CSAATDTEAFF. The chain employs TRBV29-1 and TRBJ1-1; D ambiguous. V lost 7 bases, J lost 3 bases, and 9 bases lay in between. CDR1 SQVTM and CDR2 ANQGSEA come from the germline V gene. This CDR3 region has 11 residues.

The genes are TRBV5-8 and TRBJ1-5; TRBD1 matches 7 bases. The germline gives CDR1 SGHTS, CDR2 YDEGEE. The CDR3 runs 12 residues. J gave up 7 bases and V 4 bases, and 2 bases lay outside the gene matches. CDR3 in amino acids: CASSRDSQPQHF. Here the CDR3 DNA reads TGTGCCAGCAGCCGGGACAGCCAGCCCCAGCATTTT.

The chain is built from TRBV9 and TRBJ2-1; TRBD2 agrees at 12 bases. The CDR3 is 18 residues long. From germline, CDR1 is SGDLS and CDR2 YYNGEE. The trim removed 4 bases at V and 10 bases at J, leaving 18 bases unmatched. The CDR3 sequence is CASSKSTSGSRVTIEQFF. The CDR3 coding sequence is TGTGCCAGCAGCAAGTCGACTAGCGGGAGTAGGGTTACAATAGAGCAGTTCTTC. Based on the CDR3 plus reference TRBV9 and TRBJ2-1, the full variable domain is DSGVTQTPKHLITATGQRVTLRCSPRSGDLSVYWYQQSLDQGLQFLIQYYNGEERAKGNILERFSAQQFPDLHSELNLSSLELGDSALYFCASSKSTSGSRVTIEQFFGPGTRLTVL.

The rearrangement uses TRBV10-1 and TRBJ2-7; 8 nucleotides line up with TRBD2. Germline V gene sequence: CDR1 WNHNN, CDR2 SYGVQD (reference sequence). J was trimmed by 2 bases and V by 3 bases; bases with no gene match: 6. This CDR3 is 15 amino acids long. CDR3 loop: CASSESGGPTYEQYF. The DNA for the CDR3 is TGCGCCAGCAGTGAATCGGGGGGGCCCACCTACGAGCAGTACTTC.

This rearrangement joins TRBV6-4 to TRBJ1-2, with D maybe TRBD1 (5 bases). Trimming cost V 8 bases and J 3 bases, with 10 bases left between them. This CDR3 has 12 residues. Germline lookup yields CDR1 MRHNA and CDR2 SNTAGT. The CDR3 DNA follows: TGTGCCAGCGGATCGGGGGACTATGGCTACACCTTC. Translated, it gives CASGSGDYGYTF.

V and J are TRBV10-2 and TRBJ2-3; no reliable D call. The ends were cut back, 0 bases at V and 4 bases at J, with 11 bases in the middle. The CDR3 sequence is 15 residues long. Germline V gene lookup returns CDR1 WSHSY and CDR2 SAAADI. The CDR3 DNA reads as TGCGCCAGCAGTGAGTCGGTGGTTGCGTCAGATACGCAGTATTTT. It translates to CASSESVVASDTQYF.

The genes are TRBV28 and TRBJ1-5, with D maybe TRBD1 (5 bases). Germline V gene lookup returns CDR1 MDHEN and CDR2 SYDVKM. The CDR3 is 12 amino acids. Trimming stripped 6 bases from V and 4 bases from J, with 7 bases between. CDR3 sequence (DNA): TGTGCCAGCAGCTCAGGGAATCAGCCCCAGCATTTT. Protein: CASSSGNQPQHF.

The chain has TRBV10-1 and TRBJ2-5, with 7 nucleotides matching TRBD1. Germline V CDR1 and CDR2: WNHNN, SYGVQD (reference sequence). J gave up 4 bases and V 5 bases, and 4 bases lay outside the gene matches. CDR3 length equals 13 residues. The CDR3 loop reads CASSRGQRETQYF. Here the CDR3 DNA reads TGCGCCAGCAGTCGGGGACAGAGAGAGACCCAGTACTTC.